This T cell receptor (beta chain) is drawn from a study of identical twins. This CDR3 spans 10 amino acids. Germline V lookup: CDR1 SNHLY, CDR2 FYNNEI. TCRdb processed the 5' RACE reads anew with MiXCR; each CDR3 protein has one entry. The sample comprises about 1.7 million distinct CDR3 sequences, around 33% of which are singletons, and about 0.25% rests with the top ten. This clonotype was seen a handful of times. The antigen remains unidentified. A junction boundary mismatches the germline segment, possibly from a read error. Broader study findings: Weaker excess twin sharing was seen among beta out-of-frame sequences. Zero-insertion results could be subject to partial confounding by invariant MAIT and iNKT cells.

The sequence was collected from a newborn girl in good health. The sample consisted of cord blood. The chain employs TRBV2 and TRBJ1-6; D gene ambiguous. The DNA for the CDR3 is TGTGCCAGCGGTGATTCACCCCTCCACTTT. It specifies CASGDSPLHF.